This section outlines one T cell receptor (beta chain) sequence together with its context. The V segment lost 5 bases and the J segment 6 bases; nucleotides outside the gene matches: 7. This CDR3 contains 15 residues. Germline V gene lookup returns CDR1 SGHTA and CDR2 FQGNSA. These data are taken from a study of blood T cell repertoires in COVID-19. Turning to the study itself: COVID-19 samples, acute and convalescent, were from the United States, Italy and Spain. From T cells, B-cell-depleted T cells, or PBMCs came the material, which was cDNA or gDNA.

Authors' processing steps: Nucleated cell counts were estimated from reference gene primer amplification. TCRdb keeps only in-frame clones here, not all; method: immunoSEQ multiplex PCR. V, J and clone size were drawn from that table, and D and trimming were deduced from the DNA. The table records 60,000 or so clones, around 89% of them present only once. This sequence originates from a human donor with active COVID-19. The donor label of this sample is uncertain. The sample comprised peripheral blood. The chain combines TRBV7-2 with TRBJ2-1; 10 nucleotides align to TRBD2. CDR3 nucleotides: TGTGCCAGCAGCGGACAAGCGGGGGGGCCCAATGAGCAGTTCTTC. Translation: CASSGQAGGPNEQFF.